What follows describes a single TCR beta chain. The antigen is not known. These data belong to a study of beta chain features in type 1 diabetes. General study results and limits: PCR might show a preference for shorter templates, equally across patients and controls. Among patients with Type 1 diabetes, TCRB CDR3s were moderately but significantly shorter in every one of the four CD4+ subsets.

Germline V gene sequence: CDR1 MDHEN, CDR2 SYDVKM. The CDR3 covers 14 residues. V lost 2 bases, J lost 4 bases, and 11 bases lay in between. Sorting based on CD45RO/CCR7/CD25/CD127/CD95/CD27 separated CD4+ naive, central memory, regulatory and stem cell-like memory cells. As every portion of the isolated RNA was reverse transcribed, the sequencing read expressed TCRB transcripts. Profiled with immunoSEQ multiplex PCR; TCRdb holds only in-frame clones, not every one. The table has approximately 250,000 clones, 9% to 10% seen once. Sequencing used naive CD4+ T cells from blood. This clonotype was obtained from a woman in her late teens or twenties in good health. The chain has TRBV28 and TRBJ2-5; a possible D gene is TRBD1 (6 bases). In nucleotides, the CDR3 is TGTGCCAGCAGTTTAATACAGGGAAGAGAGACCCAGTACTTC. Its translation: CASSLIQGRETQYF.